One sample yielded the 29 T cell receptor beta chains listed below, sequenced in a study of blood T cell repertoires in COVID-19. Repertoires were generated with immunoSEQ multiplex PCR, while TCRdb's copy carries only in-frame clones and drops some. The sample has roughly 180,000 clones; about nine tenths are singletons. Sequencing was carried out using PBMCs or T cells enriched from blood (not recorded which). All receptors come from a woman aged 30 to 39 who had recovered from COVID-19.

The genes are TRBV6-4 and TRBJ1-2, with D uncertain. The germline V and J ends were trimmed by 4 bases and 6 bases, with 9 bases remaining between them. The CDR3 consists of 12 residues. CDR1 and CDR2 from the germline V gene are MRHNA and SNTAGT. The DNA of the CDR3 is TGTGCCAGCAGTGCGGAGGAAGATGGCTACACCTTC. It translates to CASSAEEDGYTF.

V is TRBV5-1 and J is TRBJ1-6, with a tentative D call TRBD1 (5 bases). The V end lost 4 bases, the J end lost 2 bases, and 10 bases lay between the germline ends. The CDR3 extends over 15 amino acids. Germline V lookup: CDR1 SGHRS, CDR2 YFSETQ. CDR3 nucleotides: TGCGCCAGCAGCCCGTCAGGGCCCTATAATTCACCCCTCCACTTT. It yields the protein CASSPSGPYNSPLHF. Supplemented by reference TRBV5-1 and TRBJ1-6, the full variable domain reads KAGVTQTPRYLIKTRGQQVTLSCSPISGHRSVSWYQQTPGQGLQFLFEYFSETQRNKGNFPGRFSGRQFSNSRSEMNVSTLELGDSALYLCASSPSGPYNSPLHFGNGTRLTVT.

The V gene is TRBV5-6, the J gene TRBJ2-1; tentatively, D is TRBD2 (6 bases). Trimming removed 0 bases from V and 4 bases from J, with 11 bases in between. The CDR3 length is 15 residues. Germline lookup yields CDR1 SGHDT and CDR2 YYEEEE. The CDR3 region has the DNA TGTGCCAGCAGCTTGGGCCCGGGAGAGTACAATGAGCAGTTCTTC. Its translation is CASSLGPGEYNEQFF.

This rearrangement joins TRBV6-5 to TRBJ1-2; D is ambiguous. Trimming left V 4 bases short and J 5 bases short, with 11 bases between. CDR1 and CDR2 from the germline V gene are MNHEY and SVGAGI. The CDR3 extends over 13 amino acids. The CDR3 loop reads CASSSPGYYGYTF. CDR3 nucleotide sequence: TGTGCCAGCAGTTCCCCAGGTTATTATGGCTACACCTTC.

Concerning this clone: Sequence at one end of the junction differs from germline and may be a read error. This chain uses TRBV11-2 with TRBJ1-2; D unclear. Germline CDR1 SGHAT, CDR2 FQNNGV. The CDR3 extends over 12 amino acids. The CDR3 sequence is CASSVTRVLTDF. The CDR3, as DNA: TGTGCCAGCAGTGTTACTAGGGTCCTCACAGACTTC.

The chain uses TRBV5-5 and TRBJ2-3, with TRBD1 matching over 7 bases. This CDR3 comprises 15 residues. CDR1 SGHKS and CDR2 YYEKEE come from the germline V gene (reference sequence). The ends lost 2 bases at V and 3 bases at J; junction bases unmatched: 6. The DNA for the CDR3 is TGTGCCAGCAGCTTATGGGCAGGGGGAACAGATACGCAGTATTTT. Protein sequence: CASSLWAGGTDTQYF.

The chain has TRBV30 and TRBJ1-5; perhaps TRBD1 as D (6 bases). The CDR3 loop spans 16 amino acids. Germline V gene sequence: CDR1 GTSNPN, CDR2 SVGIG (reference sequence). Between the trimmed V and J ends, which lost 2 bases and 1 base, there was a span of 15 bases. The CDR3: CAWSPPTGNSNQPQHF. CDR3 in DNA: TGTGCCTGGAGTCCGCCCACAGGGAACAGCAATCAGCCCCAGCATTTT.

The chain carries TRBV4-1 and TRBJ2-1; 8 nucleotides match TRBD2. J lost 2 bases, V lost 1 base, and 1 base had no gene match. The CDR3 spans 15 residues. Germline-derived CDR1 and CDR2 are MGHRA and YSYEKL. The CDR3 region has the DNA TGCGCCAGCAGCCAAGGCGGGGGGACCTACAATGAGCAGTTCTTC. It specifies CASSQGGGTYNEQFF.

The chain is built from TRBV25-1 and TRBJ1-3; D is unclear. Germline V gene data show CDR1 as MGHDK and CDR2 as SYGVNS. The CDR3 contains 13 residues. With 7 bases removed from V and 4 bases from J, the gap between germline ends came to 11 bases. The CDR3 DNA reads TGTGCCAGCACCCACCTCGGGGGAAACACCATATATTTT. This encodes CASTHLGGNTIYF.

The genes are TRBV3-1 (or the pseudogene TRBV3-2) and TRBJ2-7, with TRBD1 matching 8 bases. The junction had 2 bases not matched to a gene; V was cut back by 6 bases and J by 4 bases. From germline, CDR1 is LGHDT and CDR2 YNNKEL (reference sequence). This CDR3 spans 12 amino acids. The DNA for the CDR3 is TGTGCCAGCAGGCGGACAGGGTACGAGCAGTACTTC. Translated: CASRRTGYEQYF.

The chain carries TRBV6-5 and TRBJ1-2; D possibly corresponds to TRBD1 (6 bases). Trimming left V 7 bases short and J 4 bases short, with 13 bases between. The CDR3 has 13 residues. CDR1 and CDR2 from the germline V gene are MNHEY and SVGAGI. The CDR3 DNA sequence: TGTGCCAGCACCCGGGGGGCAATCTATGGCTACACCTTC. As protein: CASTRGAIYGYTF.

The chain links TRBV7-2 to TRBJ2-3, with D perhaps matching TRBD2 (5 bases). V was pared by 3 bases and J by 5 bases, with 15 bases between. CDR1 and CDR2 from the germline V gene are SGHTA and FQGNSA. The CDR3 runs to 15 residues. CDR3 protein: CASSFHGSEGDTQYF. The CDR3 DNA reads TGTGCCAGCAGCTTCCATGGGAGTGAGGGAGATACGCAGTATTTT.

This clone was counted a single time. V gene TRBV5-1 combines with J gene TRBJ2-7; D is unresolved. There are 13 residues in the CDR3. V was trimmed by 4 bases and J by 3 bases, leaving 11 bases between them. The V gene's germline CDR1 is SGHRS and CDR2 YFSETQ. CDR3 DNA sequence: TGCGCCAGCAGCAACCCAACGGGCTACGAGCAGTACTTC. Translated: CASSNPTGYEQYF.

This clone was seen only a few times. The J gene is TRBJ1-6, the V gene TRBV5-6, with TRBD1 matching over 10 bases. With V trimmed by 5 bases and J by 12 bases, 8 bases remained unmatched. The germline V gene has CDR1 SGHDT and CDR2 YYEEEE. This CDR3 region has 14 residues. The CDR3 nucleotides read TGTGCCAGCAGTTTCCGGGACAGGGGTGGACCCCTCCACTTT. Translated, it gives CASSFRDRGGPLHF.

The rearrangement uses TRBV30 and TRBJ1-1; D gene unclear. The ends were cut back, 4 bases at V and 4 bases at J, with 19 bases in the middle. This CDR3 is 15 amino acids long. The germline CDR1 and CDR2 sequences are GTSNPN and SVGIG (reference sequence). The CDR3 region has the DNA TGTGCCTGGAAATACACGCCCCTCCTTGGCACTGAAGCTTTCTTT. Its protein is CAWKYTPLLGTEAFF.

The rearrangement joins TRBV6-2 or TRBV6-3 to TRBJ1-2; possible D gene TRBD1, 6 bases. The CDR3 covers 14 residues. V dropped 6 bases and J dropped 4 bases, with 15 bases sitting between them. Germline loops: CDR1 MNHEY, CDR2 SVGEGT. The CDR3 DNA is TGTGCCAGCAGCCGGACAGTGGAAACCTATGGCTACACCTTC. Its translation is CASSRTVETYGYTF.

The chain links TRBV19 to TRBJ1-6; perhaps TRBD1 as D (6 bases). The CDR3 is made up of 19 amino acids. The germline CDR1 and CDR2 sequences are LNHDA and SQIVND (reference sequence). Trimming removed 7 bases from V and 0 bases from J, with 22 bases in between. The CDR3 DNA reads TGTGCCAGTACCCCTGACAGGTCAACGTTGTTCTCCTATAATTCACCCCTCCACTTT. Translation: CASTPDRSTLFSYNSPLHF.

About this clone: One end of the junction fails to match germline, which may point to a read error. The gene calls are TRBV7-2 and TRBJ2-1, with 12 bases identical to TRBD2. Germline CDR1 SGHTA, CDR2 FQGNSA. CDR3 length equals 17 residues. CDR3 nucleotide sequence: TGTGCCAGCAGCTTAGTAGGGACTAGCGGGTTTGACAATGACCAGTTCTTC. It specifies CASSLVGTSGFDNDQFF.

This chain joins TRBV18 and TRBJ1-3; D is possibly TRBD1 (5 bases). This CDR3 is 17 amino acids long. Germline lookup yields CDR1 KGHSH and CDR2 LQKENI. V lost 3 bases and J lost 0, with 15 bases in between. The chain's CDR3 is CASSPTAPDNSGNTIYF. In nucleotides, the CDR3 is TGTGCCAGCTCACCGACCGCCCCGGACAACTCTGGAAACACCATATATTTT.

V gene TRBV24-1 combines with J gene TRBJ1-2; D is ambiguous. This CDR3 region has 14 residues. CDR1 is KGHDR and CDR2 is SFDVKD in the germline V gene. V was shortened by 2 bases and J by 7 bases, with 13 bases between the two germline ends. The CDR3: CATSDSGSIAGYTF. As DNA, the CDR3 is TGTGCCACCAGTGATTCGGGGTCCATCGCTGGCTACACCTTC.

The chain employs TRBV4-1 and TRBJ2-5, with TRBD1 matching 9 bases. The CDR3 length is 17 residues. The germline CDR1 and CDR2 sequences are MGHRA and YSYEKL. Trimming cost V 3 bases and J 5 bases; bases outside gene matches: 13. For the CDR3, the DNA is TGCGCCAGCAGCCATACCGGGACAGGGCTGGGTCGGGAGACCCAGTACTTC. The encoded protein is CASSHTGTGLGRETQYF.

V is TRBV5-4 and J is TRBJ1-1; D gene uncertain. Germline CDR1 SGHNT, CDR2 YYREEE (reference sequence). V lost 1 base to trimming and J lost 0 bases, with 4 bases between them. CDR3 length equals 13 residues. The CDR3 reads CASSLQMNTEAFF. CDR3 DNA: TGTGCCAGCAGCTTGCAGATGAACACTGAAGCTTTCTTT. Together with reference TRBV5-4 and TRBJ1-1, the CDR3 gives the full variable domain: ETGVTQSPTHLIKTRGQQVTLRCSSQSGHNTVSWYQQALGQGPQFIFQYYREEENGRGNFPPRFSGLQFPNYSSELNVNALELDDSALYLCASSLQMNTEAFFGQGTRLTVV.

The CDR3 region is CASSYLGQEYNEQFF. The CDR3 bases are TGTGCCAGCAGTTACTTGGGACAGGAGTACAATGAGCAGTTCTTC. The gene calls are TRBV6-2 or TRBV6-3 and TRBJ2-1; 8 bases line up with TRBD1. The CDR3 contains 15 residues. Germline V lookup: CDR1 MNHEY, CDR2 SVGEGT. The J segment lost 4 bases and the V segment lost 1 base, leaving 3 bases of the junction unmatched.

CDR3 protein: CASSQERQGYEQYF. The CDR3, as DNA: TGTGCCAGCAGCCAAGAGCGACAGGGCTACGAGCAGTACTTC. This chain joins TRBV4-2 and TRBJ2-7; 7 bases are a match to TRBD1. This CDR3 is built from 14 residues. The J segment lost 3 bases and the V segment lost 0 bases, leaving 2 bases of the junction unmatched. Germline lookup yields CDR1 LGHNA and CDR2 YNFKEQ.

V is TRBV19 and J is TRBJ2-3; 8 nucleotides match TRBD2. Germline lookup yields CDR1 LNHDA and CDR2 SQIVND (reference sequence). V shed 3 bases and J 4 bases; nucleotides not matched to a gene: 9. The CDR3 contains 16 residues. The CDR3 loop is CASSIHGRGRADTQYF. The CDR3 DNA sequence: TGTGCCAGTAGTATTCACGGGAGGGGGAGGGCAGATACGCAGTATTTT.

The chain joins TRBV6-2 or TRBV6-3 to TRBJ1-5; no clear D. CDR1 is MNHEY and CDR2 is SVGEGT in the germline V gene. CDR3 size: 14 residues. V lost 4 bases and J 6 bases, leaving 13 bases between the germline ends. The CDR3 DNA reads TGTGCCAGCAGTTTTGCTTTGGCTCGTCAGCCCCAGCATTTT. Translation gives CASSFALARQPQHF.

The CDR3 loop is CASSSGRSTEAFF. CDR3 DNA: TGTGCCAGCTCATCGGGAAGGAGCACTGAAGCTTTCTTT. The chain has TRBV18 and TRBJ1-1; D gene unclear. The CDR3 is 13 residues long. V shed 5 bases and J shed 4 bases, with 11 bases lying between them. The germline CDR1 and CDR2 sequences are KGHSH and LQKENI.

The V call is TRBV6-2 or TRBV6-3, the J call TRBJ2-3; tentative D call: TRBD2 (5 bases). Between the trimmed V and J ends, which lost 1 base and 5 bases, there was a span of 19 bases. The length of the CDR3 is 17 residues. Germline V gene sequence: CDR1 MNHEY, CDR2 SVGEGT. The CDR3 region has the DNA TGTGCCAGCAGTTACTTCACTCCGGACTCGCCTGGAGATACGCAGTATTTT. This sequence encodes CASSYFTPDSPGDTQYF.

J is TRBJ1-4 and V is TRBV18; 9 bases map to TRBD1. Germline V gives CDR1 KGHSH, CDR2 LQKENI. Trimming took 4 bases from V and 7 from J; bases not matched to a gene: 4. The CDR3 contains 14 residues. CDR3 residues: CASSRTGVREKLFF. For the CDR3, the DNA is TGTGCCAGCTCACGGACAGGGGTTCGTGAAAAACTGTTTTTT.